This note documents a single T cell receptor (beta chain) sequence. Its antigen is not known. The data stem from a study of T cell responses to AZD1222 COVID-19 vaccine. Germline values: CDR1 SGHNT, CDR2 YYREEE (reference sequence). With 1 base removed from V and 4 bases from J, the gap between germline ends came to 12 bases. CDR3 size: 15 residues. Overall study results and limits: The CD4 TCRs associated with vaccination extended across spike and predominated at 160-218 and 743-854. There were mostly white British donors and more females than males, and clonal diversity was possibly underestimated. Scientists sampled the repertoires only once the peak T cell response had passed. At baseline, just six or seven AZD1222 recipients tested seropositive.

The method was immunoSEQ multiplex PCR; TCRdb's version includes in-frame clones alone and lacks a portion of them. The sample consists of over 100,000 clones, approximately 90% of them appearing once. The material sequenced was peripheral blood, taken 28 days after the second AZD1222 dose. This TCR came from an adult who received the AZD1222 COVID-19 vaccine. The chain employs TRBV5-4 and TRBJ1-3, with D unclear. This CDR3 is CASSLLSGSGNTIYF. CDR3 nucleotides: TGTGCCAGCAGCTTGTTGTCAGGATCAGGAAACACCATATATTTT.